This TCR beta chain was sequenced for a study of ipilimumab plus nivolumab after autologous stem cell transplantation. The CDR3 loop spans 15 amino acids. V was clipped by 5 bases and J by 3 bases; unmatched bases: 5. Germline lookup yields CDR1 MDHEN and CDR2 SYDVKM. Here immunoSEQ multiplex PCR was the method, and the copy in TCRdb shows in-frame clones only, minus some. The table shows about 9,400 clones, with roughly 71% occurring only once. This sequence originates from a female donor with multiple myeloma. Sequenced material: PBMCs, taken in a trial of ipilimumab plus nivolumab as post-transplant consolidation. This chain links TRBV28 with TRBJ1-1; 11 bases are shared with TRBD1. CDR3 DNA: TGTGCCAGCAGTCTGGACAGGGGGCCTGACACTGAAGCTTTCTTT. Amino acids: CASSLDRGPDTEAFF.